This is a list of T cell receptor beta chains from one sample in a study of blood T cell repertoires in COVID-19. Some clones are missing from TCRdb's copy, which holds only in-frame ones; the method was immunoSEQ multiplex PCR. The sample records fewer than 250,000 clones, approximately 90% being singletons. The sequencing sample was made of PBMCs or T cells enriched from blood (not recorded which). The receptors originated from a man aged 25 to 40 who had recovered from COVID-19. CDR3s include the opening cysteine and the closing phenylalanine or tryptophan. The order of the fields is CDR3 length, clone size, D gene, V gene, J gene, CDR3 protein, CDR3 DNA. The D gene is left open where the match is weak. Size values are once, few and many counts, or a class for expanded clones, and some rows have none.

14,-,TRBD2,TRBV25-1,TRBJ2-7,CASSEFGGDYEQYF,TGTGCCAGCAGTGAATTTGGGGGGGACTACGAGCAGTACTTC
14,-,TRBD1,TRBV5-4,TRBJ1-2,CASKGLDRDYGYTF,TGTGCCAGCAAAGGATTGGACAGGGACTATGGCTACACCTTC
14,-,-,TRBV2,TRBJ2-7,CASRTLVPVYEQYF,TGTGCCAGCAGGACACTAGTTCCCGTCTACGAGCAGTACTTC
13,once,TRBD1,TRBV30,TRBJ1-1,CAWNRGRGTEAFF,TGTGCCTGGAACAGGGGGCGAGGCACTGAAGCTTTCTTT
15,few,-,TRBV7-2,TRBJ2-5,CASSSSYRVGETQYF,TGTGCCAGCAGCTCGAGCTACAGGGTGGGAGAGACCCAGTACTTC
14,-,TRBD1,TRBV30,TRBJ1-6,CAWTTGRGNSPLHF,TGTGCCTGGACGACAGGGCGCGGGAATTCACCCCTCCACTTT
11,-,-,TRBV3-1/TRBV3-2,TRBJ1-2,CASSSARGYTF,TGTGCCAGTAGCTCTGCGCGTGGCTACACCTTC
14,-,-,TRBV7-9,TRBJ2-7,CASVLDSNSYEQYF,TGTGCCAGCGTTTTGGACAGCAACTCCTACGAGCAGTACTTC
16,-,-,TRBV27,TRBJ1-1,CASSPFDISGRTEAFF,TGTGCCAGCAGTCCATTCGACATATCCGGGAGGACTGAAGCTTTCTTT
17,few,-,TRBV4-2,TRBJ2-1,CASSLPPGQLNYNEQFF,TGTGCCAGCAGCCTCCCTCCGGGACAACTGAACTACAATGAGCAGTTCTTC
17,-,TRBD2,TRBV27,TRBJ2-2,CASSFNSGGTNTGELFF,TGTGCCAGCAGTTTCAATAGCGGGGGCACGAACACCGGGGAGCTGTTTTTT
15,-,-,TRBV28,TRBJ1-1,CASSFAQAQRTEAFF,TGTGCCAGCAGTTTTGCACAGGCCCAACGAACTGAAGCTTTCTTT
16,-,TRBD2,TRBV11-2,TRBJ2-1,CASSPRLAGGQEEQFF,TGTGCCAGCAGCCCCCGACTAGCGGGGGGGCAAGAGGAGCAGTTCTTC
15,-,-,TRBV27,TRBJ1-5,CASRSADNSNQPQHF,TGTGCCAGCAGGAGTGCGGATAATAGCAATCAGCCCCAGCATTTT
19,-,TRBD1,TRBV12-5,TRBJ1-4,CASGGGMRRTGPVGEKLFF,TGTGCTAGTGGGGGGGGTATGCGTCGGACAGGCCCTGTCGGTGAAAAACTGTTTTTT
15,-,TRBD1,TRBV6-2/TRBV6-3,TRBJ1-1,CASSYSRGLGTEAFF,TGTGCCAGCAGTTATTCGAGGGGGCTAGGAACTGAAGCTTTCTTT
16,-,-,TRBV4-2,TRBJ1-6,CASSQEGSSYNSPLHF,TGTGCCAGCAGCCAAGAGGGGAGCTCCTATAATTCACCCCTCCACTTT
14,-,TRBD1,TRBV2,TRBJ2-1,CASGTGGAYNEQFF,TGTGCCAGCGGTACAGGGGGCGCATACAATGAGCAGTTCTTC
14,-,-,TRBV29-1,TRBJ2-3,CSVVDLSYTDTQYF,TGCAGCGTTGTGGACTTGTCTTACACAGATACGCAGTATTTT
16,-,TRBD2,TRBV7-2,TRBJ2-7,CASSLVTSGGPYEQYF,TGTGCCAGCAGCTTAGTTACTAGCGGGGGACCCTACGAGCAGTACTTC
13,-,-,TRBV12-5,TRBJ1-1,CASGLYAGTEAFF,TGTGCTAGTGGTTTGTACGCGGGCACTGAAGCTTTCTTT
16,-,-,TRBV6-5,TRBJ1-2,CASSSTQTGRAYGYTF,TGTGCCAGCAGTTCCACCCAGACAGGCCGGGCCTATGGCTACACCTTC
14,-,TRBD1,TRBV5-1,TRBJ1-2,CASSLGGQIYGYTF,TGCGCCAGCAGCTTGGGGGGACAGATCTATGGCTACACCTTC
14,-,TRBD1,TRBV5-5,TRBJ2-5,CASSRYRGQETQYF,TGTGCCAGCAGCCGCTACAGGGGCCAAGAGACCCAGTACTTC
11,few,-,TRBV6-4,TRBJ1-1,CASSERGEAFF,TGTGCCAGCAGTGAACGGGGTGAAGCTTTCTTT